Below, 8 T cell receptor beta chains from the same sample are listed, as sequenced in a study of human T cells and chemical hapten exposure. Time point specified: pre-sensitization, week 0. Treatment in this sample: therapeutic diphenylcyclopropenone sensitization with weekly scalp DPC. One entry per CDR3 protein results from TCRdb running MiXCR on the RACE reads. The table records under 200,000 distinct CDR3 sequences, roughly 30% of them present only once. The sequences come from whole blood, collected in connection with sensitization to the hapten diphenylcyclopropenone (DPC). These receptors originate from a woman aged 25 to 39 with alopecia areata. Some clones in this sample may be carry-over from other donors' samples.

Regarding this clonotype: With a much larger clone just one base away, this may be a read error. The chain links TRBV7-2 to TRBJ1-5; 8 bases map to TRBD1. This CDR3 has 14 residues. With V trimmed by 4 bases and J by 2 bases, 1 base remained unmatched. Per the germline V gene, CDR1 is SGHTA and CDR2 is FQGNSA. CDR3 sequence: CASSSTGGNQPQHF. The CDR3 nucleotides are TGTGCCAGCAGCTCGACAGGGGGCAATCAGCCCCAGCATTTT. Using reference TRBV7-2 and TRBJ1-5 for the parts outside the CDR3, the full variable domain is GAGVSQSPSNKVTEKGKDVELRCDPISGHTALYWYRQSLGQGLEFLIYFQGNSAPDKSGLPSDRFSAERTGGSVSTLTIQRTQQEDSAVYLCASSSTGGNQPQHFGDGTRLSIL.

This clonotype was counted between two and nine times. The V call is TRBV25-1, the J call TRBJ2-7; D remains unclear. The germline gives CDR1 MGHDK, CDR2 SYGVNS. Trimming removed 6 bases at V and 6 bases at J, with 9 bases between. This CDR3 is built from 11 residues. For the CDR3, the DNA is TGTGCCAGCAGACGGCTATCCGAGCAGTACTTC. Amino acids: CASRRLSEQYF.

This clonotype came up a few times. The chain is built from TRBV28 and TRBJ1-5, with D uncertain. Trimming took off 5 bases at V and 3 bases at J, with 14 bases between the two ends. The length of the CDR3 is 15 residues. Germline CDR1 is MDHEN and CDR2 is SYDVKM. The CDR3 coding sequence is TGTGCCAGCAGTCAACCCAGGTTTTTCAATCAGCCCCAGCATTTT. Its protein is CASSQPRFFNQPQHF.

This chain joins TRBV29-1 and TRBJ2-3; D might be TRBD1 or TRBD2, each matching 6 bases. Per germline, CDR1 SQVTM and CDR2 ANQGSEA. V was cut by 6 bases and J by 2 bases, with 15 bases left in between. The CDR3 loop spans 14 amino acids. CDR3 nucleotides: TGCAGCGTCCTTCCGGGGGCCCTCACAGATACGCAGTATTTT. This gives the protein CSVLPGALTDTQYF.

In its sample, this clonotype was seen a few times. The chain recombines TRBV20-1 with TRBJ2-5, with 7 positions matching TRBD2. The length of the CDR3 is 15 residues. Germline-derived CDR1 and CDR2 are DFQATT and SNEGSKA (reference sequence). V lost 0 bases, J lost 2 bases, and 6 bases stayed unmatched. CDR3 DNA sequence: TGCAGTGCTAGAGACGGGAGGAGAGGTCAAGAGACCCAGTACTTC. It codes for CSARDGRRGQETQYF.

This clonotype was found a few times. The genes are TRBV29-1 and TRBJ2-2; 8 bases align to TRBD2. V trimming: 4 bases; J trimming: 4 bases; junction bases outside the gene matches: 11. Germline values: CDR1 SQVTM, CDR2 ANQGSEA. This CDR3 comprises 16 residues. CDR3 loop: CSVAGEGTRGTGELFF. The CDR3 region has the DNA TGCAGCGTTGCGGGAGAAGGGACTAGGGGCACCGGGGAGCTGTTTTTT.

The chain combines TRBV6-2 or TRBV6-3 with TRBJ2-1; 7 bases line up with TRBD1. This CDR3 has 15 residues. The germline V gene has CDR1 MNHEY and CDR2 SVGEGT. Trimming removed 6 bases from V and 8 bases from J; junction bases left unmatched: 13. CDR3 bases: TGTGCCAGCAGCCCCGCGAGGGGGCGATGGGATGAGCAGTTCTTC. Translating it yields CASSPARGRWDEQFF.

The chain uses TRBV6-5 and TRBJ1-6; possibly TRBD1 for D (6 bases). Trimming removed 2 bases from V and 14 bases from J, with 10 bases in between. The germline gives CDR1 MNHEY, CDR2 SVGAGI. The CDR3 is 12 amino acids. This chain's CDR3 is CASSYGQGTLHF. The CDR3 DNA reads as TGTGCCAGCAGTTACGGGCAGGGGACCCTCCACTTT.